The next 32 T cell receptor beta chains were all read from a single sample in a study of blood T cell repertoires in COVID-19. Only in-frame clones appear in the TCRdb table, and some are missing; sequencing was by immunoSEQ multiplex PCR. The sample lists fewer than 350,000 clones, about 82% occurring once. Source material: peripheral blood. All receptors derive from a human donor in a cohort sampled during active COVID-19.

The chain has TRBV28 and TRBJ2-3; no clear D gene. The CDR3 contains 15 residues. V was pared by 4 bases and J by 1 base, with 12 bases between. The V gene's germline CDR1 is MDHEN and CDR2 SYDVKM. The CDR3: CASSSNPSGTDTQYF. As DNA, the CDR3 is TGTGCCAGCAGTTCTAACCCCAGCGGCACAGATACGCAGTATTTT.

The V call is TRBV5-6, the J call TRBJ1-1; D ambiguous. The CDR3 contains 13 residues. V was cut by 1 base and J by 8 bases, with 12 bases left in between. In germline, CDR1 is SGHDT, CDR2 YYEEEE. The CDR3 nucleotides read TGTGCCAGCAGCTTGTCAGGCCATGGGGAAGCTTTCTTT. Encoded protein: CASSLSGHGEAFF.

The V call is TRBV5-1, the J call TRBJ2-1; 7 bases are shared with TRBD2. Germline V gene sequence: CDR1 SGHRS, CDR2 YFSETQ. CDR3 size: 13 residues. With 6 bases clipped from V and 6 bases from J, the junction kept 6 bases outside the gene matches. CDR3 protein: CASTGEGGNEQFF. The CDR3, as DNA: TGCGCCAGCACGGGGGAGGGTGGCAATGAGCAGTTCTTC.

This chain uses TRBV12-5 with TRBJ1-1, with D hard to call. The CDR3 is 12 residues long. Trimming removed 1 base at V and 5 bases at J, with 5 bases between. The V gene's germline CDR1 is LGHNT and CDR2 FRNRAP. In DNA, the CDR3 is TGTGCTAGTGGTTTGGGCGCGACTGAAGCTTTCTTT. Its translation is CASGLGATEAFF.

For the CDR3, the DNA is TGCAGCGTTCGGACTGGCACCGGGGAGCTGTTTTTT. It is translated as CSVRTGTGELFF. The chain is built from TRBV29-1 and TRBJ2-2, with D possibly matching TRBD2 (5 bases). This CDR3 spans 12 amino acids. The V and J ends lost 5 bases and 4 bases respectively, with 8 bases between them. Looked up from germline, CDR1 is SQVTM and CDR2 is ANQGSEA.

The J gene is TRBJ2-7, the V gene TRBV3-1 (or the pseudogene TRBV3-2); no definite D call. Trimming removed 1 base at V and 7 bases at J, with 14 bases between. Germline V gene sequence: CDR1 LGHDT, CDR2 YNNKEL (reference sequence). CDR3 length equals 14 residues. DNA for the CDR3: TGTGCCAGCAGCCAAGTGAACAGACATGGGGAGCAGTACTTC. This codes for CASSQVNRHGEQYF.

The CDR3 loop reads CASSLESASGHYEQYF. The CDR3 DNA follows: TGTGCCAGCAGCTTAGAGTCGGCTAGTGGACACTACGAGCAGTACTTC. This rearrangement joins TRBV7-2 to TRBJ2-7, with TRBD1 as a possible D gene (5 bases). Trimming removed 1 base from V and 3 bases from J, with 16 bases in between. Germline CDR1 is SGHTA and CDR2 is FQGNSA. There are 16 residues in the CDR3.

This clone was seen a few times. The CDR3 loop is CASSSPRLVEQFF. CDR3 sequence (DNA): TGTGCCAGTAGTTCACCTCGACTGGTAGAGCAGTTCTTC. The genes are TRBV19 and TRBJ2-1, with D hard to call. Trimming took off 5 bases at V and 10 bases at J, with 15 bases between the two ends. CDR3 size: 13 residues. Germline-derived CDR1 and CDR2 are LNHDA and SQIVND (reference sequence).

J is TRBJ1-2 and V is TRBV24-1, with 9 bases that match TRBD1. The ends lost 6 bases at V and 5 bases at J; junction bases unmatched: 6. The V gene's germline CDR1 is KGHDR and CDR2 SFDVKD. CDR3 length: 14 amino acids. The CDR3 loop reads CATSQQGASYGYTF. The CDR3 DNA is TGTGCCACCAGTCAACAGGGGGCTTCGTATGGCTACACCTTC.

This clone was seen ten or more times. The CDR3 protein is CASSLKAEADTIYF. As DNA, the CDR3 is TGCGCCAGCAGCTTGAAGGCAGAGGCAGACACCATATATTTT. The chain has TRBV5-1 and TRBJ1-3; no clear D. Trimming shortened V by 1 base and J by 8 bases, and 13 bases separated the two germline ends. The CDR3 is 14 residues long. Germline V gene data show CDR1 as SGHRS and CDR2 as YFSETQ.

This chain joins TRBV10-3 and TRBJ2-3, with 8 bases matching TRBD2. Germline CDR1 and CDR2: ENHRY and SYGVKD. The CDR3 spans 17 residues. V shed 6 bases, J shed 4 bases, and the junction held 15 bases outside the gene matches. CDR3 nucleotides: TGTGCCATCAGACCGACGCCGGGGGGGCGTTCTCCAGATACGCAGTATTTT. Its translation: CAIRPTPGGRSPDTQYF.

The chain employs TRBV6-5 and TRBJ1-2, with D uncertain. The CDR3 spans 12 residues. The V gene lost 2 bases and the J gene lost 5 bases, with 6 bases spanning the gap. Germline CDR1 reads MNHEY; CDR2 reads SVGAGI. DNA for the CDR3: TGTGCCAGCAGTTACGGGCAGTATGGCTACACCTTC. Amino acid sequence: CASSYGQYGYTF.

The chain combines TRBV27 with TRBJ2-7, with TRBD2 matching 11 bases. V trimming: 2 bases; J trimming: 1 base; junction bases outside the gene matches: 7. Per the germline V gene, CDR1 is MNHEY and CDR2 is SMNVEV (reference sequence). The length of the CDR3 is 17 residues. Written as DNA, the CDR3 is TGTGCCAGCAGTTTAACCCGGACTAGCGGGTTTTCCTACGAGCAGTACTTC. This gives the protein CASSLTRTSGFSYEQYF.

V is TRBV19 and J is TRBJ1-1; 8 bases match TRBD1. Trimming at V came to 10 bases and at J to 3 bases, leaving 13 bases not matched to a gene. Germline V gives CDR1 LNHDA, CDR2 SQIVND (reference sequence). The CDR3 is 15 residues long. The CDR3 protein is CATTRTGTFDTEAFF. The CDR3 nucleotides read TGTGCCACAACCCGGACAGGGACTTTTGACACTGAAGCTTTCTTT.

The chain couples TRBV7-9 to TRBJ1-4, with 7 bases matching TRBD1. The germline CDR1 and CDR2 sequences are SEHNR and FQNEAQ (reference sequence). This CDR3 contains 12 residues. V trimming: 5 bases; J trimming: 12 bases; junction bases outside the gene matches: 6. CDR3 protein: CASSPIDRELFF. The CDR3 coding sequence is TGTGCCAGCAGCCCGATCGACAGGGAACTGTTTTTT.

The rearrangement uses TRBV18 and TRBJ1-5, with 8 bases fitting TRBD1. The CDR3 runs to 15 residues. Germline V gives CDR1 KGHSH, CDR2 LQKENI. V lost 6 bases, J lost 3 bases, and 7 bases stayed unmatched. CDR3 loop: CASSLTGANNQPQHF. CDR3 bases: TGTGCCAGCTCGTTGACAGGGGCGAACAATCAGCCCCAGCATTTT.

The rearrangement uses TRBV5-1 and TRBJ2-1; 8 bases are a match to TRBD2. Germline V CDR1 and CDR2: SGHRS, YFSETQ. V lost 2 bases to trimming and J lost 4 bases; unmatched junction nucleotides: 11. The CDR3 extends over 17 amino acids. The CDR3 nucleotides read TGCGCCAGCAGCTTTGGCGGAACTAGCGGTTTTTACAATGAGCAGTTCTTC. Translating gives CASSFGGTSGFYNEQFF.

CDR3 DNA sequence: TGTGCCAGCAGCTTAGGTGCGAGCGGGGCATCCTACGAGCAGTACTTC. It yields the protein CASSLGASGASYEQYF. The rearrangement uses TRBV7-6 and TRBJ2-7; the match to TRBD2 covers 7 bases. V lost 1 base to trimming and J lost 1 base; unmatched junction nucleotides: 7. The CDR3 loop spans 16 amino acids. Germline V gene sequence: CDR1 SGHVS, CDR2 FNYEAQ.

The DNA for the CDR3 is TGTGCCAGCAGCTTTGTTATGAACACTGAAGCTTTCTTT. Encoded protein: CASSFVMNTEAFF. The rearrangement uses TRBV7-9 and TRBJ1-1; no clear D gene. V gave up 3 bases and J gave up 0 bases, with 5 bases separating them. Germline values: CDR1 SEHNR, CDR2 FQNEAQ (reference sequence). This CDR3 is built from 13 residues.

This sequence joins TRBV7-9 and TRBJ2-6; D not certain. Germline loops: CDR1 SEHNR, CDR2 FQNEAQ (reference sequence). The germline V and J ends were trimmed by 7 bases and 0 bases, with 13 bases remaining between them. The CDR3 spans 16 residues. The CDR3 reads CASTRSPSSGANVLTF. The CDR3 nucleotides are TGTGCCAGCACACGCAGTCCTAGCTCTGGGGCCAACGTCCTGACTTTC.

The gene calls are TRBV18 and TRBJ1-1; tentatively, D is TRBD1 (6 bases). The germline gives CDR1 KGHSH, CDR2 LQKENI. The CDR3 totals 13 residues. Trimming took off 5 bases at V and 4 bases at J, with 11 bases between the two ends. Here the CDR3 DNA reads TGTGCCAGCTCATACAGGGTTCGCACTGAAGCTTTCTTT. Residues: CASSYRVRTEAFF.

The CDR3 nucleotides read TGTGCCTCAGGGCAGGGGTTGTGGAAACTGTTTTTT. Its translation is CASGQGLWKLFF. The chain combines TRBV12-5 with TRBJ1-4, with a tentative D call TRBD1 (6 bases). The CDR3 extends over 12 amino acids. CDR1 and CDR2 (germline): LGHNT, FRNRAP.

The chain has TRBV6-5 and TRBJ2-1, with 12 bases that match TRBD1. The CDR3 covers 12 residues. Per the germline V gene, CDR1 is MNHEY and CDR2 is SVGAGI. The junction had 7 bases not matched to a gene; V was cut back by 10 bases and J by 12 bases. As DNA, the CDR3 is TGTGCCACCTGGGACAGGGGGCAGGGGCAGTTCTTC. Translated: CATWDRGQGQFF.

The chain uses TRBV5-8 and TRBJ2-5, with 8 positions matching TRBD2. The CDR3 has 15 residues. V was clipped by 0 bases and J by 5 bases; unmatched bases: 6. Germline assignment: CDR1 SGHTS and CDR2 YDEGEE. This CDR3 is CASSLERGREETQYF. The CDR3 DNA reads as TGTGCCAGCAGCTTGGAGCGGGGGAGGGAGGAGACCCAGTACTTC.

The chain has TRBV19 and TRBJ1-5, with a weak D call TRBD1 (6 bases). This CDR3 contains 13 residues. V shed 6 bases and J shed 4 bases, with 10 bases lying between them. CDR1 and CDR2 (germline): LNHDA, SQIVND (reference sequence). The CDR3 bases are TGTGCCAGTAGCCCGACAGGAAATCAGCCCCAGCATTTT. Residues: CASSPTGNQPQHF.

The J gene is TRBJ2-7, the V gene TRBV24-1; D perhaps matches TRBD1 (6 bases). Germline V gene sequence: CDR1 KGHDR, CDR2 SFDVKD. Trimming left V 7 bases short and J 3 bases short, with 9 bases between. This CDR3 region has 12 residues. CDR3: CATSEGDYEQYF. The CDR3 DNA follows: TGTGCCACCAGCGAGGGGGACTACGAGCAGTACTTC.

This sequence joins TRBV29-1 and TRBJ2-1, with TRBD2 identical over 11 bases. The CDR3 has 16 amino acids. Germline V gene sequence: CDR1 SQVTM, CDR2 ANQGSEA. The trim removed 0 bases at V and 4 bases at J, leaving 5 bases unmatched. This chain's CDR3 is CSVEDIAGGHYNEQFF. The CDR3 region has the DNA TGCAGCGTTGAAGATATAGCGGGGGGGCATTACAATGAGCAGTTCTTC.

This chain joins TRBV28 and TRBJ1-4; D gene unclear. CDR1 is MDHEN, CDR2 SYDVKM, per germline. V lost 7 bases, J lost 2 bases, and 8 bases lay in between. This CDR3 region has 13 residues. The CDR3 nucleotides are TGTGCCAGCACGGGTGGGACTAATGAAAAACTGTTTTTT. Amino acid sequence: CASTGGTNEKLFF. The whole variable domain, filled in from reference TRBV28 and TRBJ1-4, reads DVKVTQSSRYLVKRTGEKVFLECVQDMDHENMFWYRQDPGLGLRLIYFSYDVKMKEKGDIPEGYSVSREKKERFSLILESASTNQTSMYLCASTGGTNEKLFFGSGTQLSVL.

The chain combines TRBV7-9 with TRBJ1-3; D is unresolved. The CDR3 contains 13 residues. Per germline, CDR1 SEHNR and CDR2 FQNEAQ (reference sequence). Trimming took off 8 bases at V and 0 bases at J, with 8 bases between the two ends. The CDR3 sequence is CASLASSGNTIYF. The CDR3 nucleotides read TGTGCCAGCCTGGCTTCCTCTGGAAACACCATATATTTT.

The chain couples TRBV5-1 to TRBJ1-2; 12 bases agree with TRBD1. Germline loops: CDR1 SGHRS, CDR2 YFSETQ. V shed 3 bases and J 8 bases; nucleotides not matched to a gene: 8. The CDR3 covers 15 residues. CDR3 bases: TGCGCCAGCAGCTCCGGGACAGGGGGCTTAAGGGGCTACACCTTC. Protein sequence: CASSSGTGGLRGYTF.

This chain connects TRBV5-1 to TRBJ2-3, with 9 bases fitting TRBD2. V lost 4 bases, J lost 2 bases, and 8 bases stayed unmatched. The CDR3 has 16 amino acids. Germline CDR1 and CDR2: SGHRS and YFSETQ. CDR3 bases: TGCGCCAGCAGCGTGGGCTTAGCGGGGGACACAGATACGCAGTATTTT. Translating gives CASSVGLAGDTDTQYF.

The chain joins TRBV27 to TRBJ1-4; D gene ambiguous. There are 16 residues in the CDR3. Trimming stripped 4 bases from V and 0 bases from J, with 12 bases between. Germline loops: CDR1 MNHEY, CDR2 SMNVEV (reference sequence). CDR3 protein: CASSSLPQPTNEKLFF. CDR3 DNA sequence: TGTGCCAGCAGTTCTTTGCCACAGCCAACTAATGAAAAACTGTTTTTT.